This TCR beta chain derives from a study of T-cell memory formation after mild COVID-19. MiXCR, run by TCRdb on the 5' RACE reads, gives a single entry per CDR3 protein. The repertoire holds about 320,000 distinct CDR3 sequences, with around an eighth as singletons. This clonotype was detected only a few times. Its antigen is currently unknown. Trimming cost V 2 bases and J 3 bases, with 7 bases left between them. In germline, CDR1 is MNHEY, CDR2 SVGAGI. The CDR3 contains 13 residues. The study, taken as a whole, reports: CD8+ contracting clones occupied EMRA, while CD4+ ones occupied mainly CM and EM.

The rearrangement joins TRBV6-5 to TRBJ1-2; D not resolved. This TCR was sampled from a man aged 18 to 30 who had mild COVID-19 (a few samples of this study predate the infection). Cell type and time point are not known. Material for sequencing was PBMCs or a T cell subset sorted from them (not recorded which). In DNA form, the CDR3 reads TGTGCCAGCAGTTACGGGAGGGACTATGGCTACACCTTC. Encoded protein: CASSYGRDYGYTF.